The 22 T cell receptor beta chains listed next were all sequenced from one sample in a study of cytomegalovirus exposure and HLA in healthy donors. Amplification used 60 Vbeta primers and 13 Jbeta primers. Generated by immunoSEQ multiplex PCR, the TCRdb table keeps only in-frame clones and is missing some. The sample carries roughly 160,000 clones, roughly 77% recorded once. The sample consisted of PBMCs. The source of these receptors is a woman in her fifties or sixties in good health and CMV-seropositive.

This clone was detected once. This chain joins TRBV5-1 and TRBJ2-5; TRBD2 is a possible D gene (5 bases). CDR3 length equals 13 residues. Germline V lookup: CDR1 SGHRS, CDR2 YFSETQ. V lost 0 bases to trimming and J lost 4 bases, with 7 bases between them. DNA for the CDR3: TGCGCCAGCAGCTTGGACGGGGTAGAGACCCAGTACTTC. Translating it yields CASSLDGVETQYF. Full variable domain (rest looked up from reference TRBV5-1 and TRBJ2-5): KAGVTQTPRYLIKTRGQQVTLSCSPISGHRSVSWYQQTPGQGLQFLFEYFSETQRNKGNFPGRFSGRQFSNSRSEMNVSTLELGDSALYLCASSLDGVETQYFGPGTRLLVL.

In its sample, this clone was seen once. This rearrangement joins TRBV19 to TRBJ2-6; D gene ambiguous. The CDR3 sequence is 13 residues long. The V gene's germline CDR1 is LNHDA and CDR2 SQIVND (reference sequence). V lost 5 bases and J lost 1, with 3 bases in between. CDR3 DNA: TGTGCCAGTAGTCAGTCTGGGGCCAACGTCCTGACTTTC. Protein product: CASSQSGANVLTF.

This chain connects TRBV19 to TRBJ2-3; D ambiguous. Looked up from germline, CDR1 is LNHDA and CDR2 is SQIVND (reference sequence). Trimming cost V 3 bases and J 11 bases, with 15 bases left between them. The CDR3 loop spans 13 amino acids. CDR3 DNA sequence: TGTGCCAGTAGTATGGTCTACAGAGTGGGGCAGTATTTT. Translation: CASSMVYRVGQYF.

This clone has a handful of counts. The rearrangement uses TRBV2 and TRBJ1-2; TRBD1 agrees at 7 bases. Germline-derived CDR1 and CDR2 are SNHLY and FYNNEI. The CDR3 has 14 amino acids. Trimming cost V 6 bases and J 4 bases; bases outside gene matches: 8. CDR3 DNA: TGTGCCAGCAGATCGGGACAGAGAAGCTATGGCTACACCTTC. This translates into CASRSGQRSYGYTF.

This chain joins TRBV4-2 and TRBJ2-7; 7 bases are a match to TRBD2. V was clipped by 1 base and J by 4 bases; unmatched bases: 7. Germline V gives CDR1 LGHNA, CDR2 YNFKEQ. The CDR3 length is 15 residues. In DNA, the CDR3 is TGTGCCAGCAGCCAAGTTGGTGGGGGGGTGTACGAGCAGTACTTC. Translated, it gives CASSQVGGGVYEQYF.

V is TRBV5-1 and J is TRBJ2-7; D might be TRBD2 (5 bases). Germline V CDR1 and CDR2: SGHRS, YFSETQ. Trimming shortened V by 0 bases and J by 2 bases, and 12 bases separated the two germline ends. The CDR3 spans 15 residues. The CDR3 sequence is CASSLAGVPTYEQYF. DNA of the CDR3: TGCGCCAGCAGCTTGGCCGGGGTTCCTACCTACGAGCAGTACTTC.

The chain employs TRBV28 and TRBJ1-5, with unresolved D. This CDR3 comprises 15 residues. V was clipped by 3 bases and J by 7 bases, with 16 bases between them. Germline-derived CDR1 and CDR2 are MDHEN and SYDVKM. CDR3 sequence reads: CASSFLGELGQPQHF. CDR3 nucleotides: TGTGCCAGCAGTTTCCTGGGAGAGTTGGGACAGCCCCAGCATTTT.

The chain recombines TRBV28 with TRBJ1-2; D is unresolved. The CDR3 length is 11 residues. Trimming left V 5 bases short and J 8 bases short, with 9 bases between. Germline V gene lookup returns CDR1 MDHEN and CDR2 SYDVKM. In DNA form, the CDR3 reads TGTGCCAGCAGTGCGCCAGGAGGCTACACCTTC. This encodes CASSAPGGYTF.

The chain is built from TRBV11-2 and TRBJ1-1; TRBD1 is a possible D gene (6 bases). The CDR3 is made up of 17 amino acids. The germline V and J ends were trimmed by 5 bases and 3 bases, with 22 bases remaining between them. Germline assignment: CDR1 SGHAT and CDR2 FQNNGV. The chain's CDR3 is CASSGRYGSGHYTEAFF. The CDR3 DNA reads TGTGCCAGCAGCGGGCGGTACGGGTCGGGACATTACACTGAAGCTTTCTTT.

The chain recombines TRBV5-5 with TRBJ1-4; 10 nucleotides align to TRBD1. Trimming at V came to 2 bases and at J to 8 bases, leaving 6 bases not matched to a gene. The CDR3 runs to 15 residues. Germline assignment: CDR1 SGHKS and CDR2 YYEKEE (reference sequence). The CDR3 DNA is TGTGCCAGCAGCTTCCGGGACAGGGGTTTAGAAAAACTGTTTTTT. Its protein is CASSFRDRGLEKLFF.

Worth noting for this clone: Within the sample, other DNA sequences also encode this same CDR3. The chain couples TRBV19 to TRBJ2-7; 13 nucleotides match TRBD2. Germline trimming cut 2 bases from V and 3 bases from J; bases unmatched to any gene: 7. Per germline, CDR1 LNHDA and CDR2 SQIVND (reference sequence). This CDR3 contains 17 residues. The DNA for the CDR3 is TGTGCCAGTAGTATAAGGACTAGCGGGAGTATCAACTACGAGCAGTACTTC. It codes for CASSIRTSGSINYEQYF.

CDR3 nucleotides: TGTGCCAGCAAGGGGGGGACAGGCGTCTGGAATGAGCAGTTCTTC. This gives the protein CASKGGTGVWNEQFF. The gene calls are TRBV25-1 and TRBJ2-1; D is perhaps TRBD1 (8 bases). Germline CDR1 reads MGHDK; CDR2 reads SYGVNS. V was pared by 7 bases and J by 7 bases, with 20 bases between. The CDR3 is 15 amino acids.

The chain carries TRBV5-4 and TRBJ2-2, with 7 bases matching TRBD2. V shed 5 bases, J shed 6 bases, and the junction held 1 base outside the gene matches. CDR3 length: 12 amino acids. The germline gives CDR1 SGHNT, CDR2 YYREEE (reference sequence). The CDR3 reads CASSREAGELFF. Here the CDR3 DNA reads TGTGCCAGCAGTCGGGAGGCCGGGGAGCTGTTTTTT.

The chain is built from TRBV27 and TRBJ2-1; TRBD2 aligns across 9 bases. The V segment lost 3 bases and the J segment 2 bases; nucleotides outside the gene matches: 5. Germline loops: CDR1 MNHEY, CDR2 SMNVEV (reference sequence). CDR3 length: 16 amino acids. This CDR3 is CASSFASGIPYNEQFF. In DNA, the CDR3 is TGTGCCAGCAGTTTTGCTAGCGGGATTCCCTACAATGAGCAGTTCTTC.

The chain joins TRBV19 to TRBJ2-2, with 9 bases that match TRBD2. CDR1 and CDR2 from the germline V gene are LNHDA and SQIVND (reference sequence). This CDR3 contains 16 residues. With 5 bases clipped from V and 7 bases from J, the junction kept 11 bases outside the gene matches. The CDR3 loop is CASSWLAGPEGGELFF. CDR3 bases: TGTGCCAGTAGTTGGCTAGCGGGGCCGGAGGGCGGGGAGCTGTTTTTT.

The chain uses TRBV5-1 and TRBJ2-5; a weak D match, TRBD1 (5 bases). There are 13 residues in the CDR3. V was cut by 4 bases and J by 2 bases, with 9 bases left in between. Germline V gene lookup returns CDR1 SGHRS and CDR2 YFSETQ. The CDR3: CASSQGRQETQYF. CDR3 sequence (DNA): TGCGCCAGCAGCCAGGGTCGACAAGAGACCCAGTACTTC.

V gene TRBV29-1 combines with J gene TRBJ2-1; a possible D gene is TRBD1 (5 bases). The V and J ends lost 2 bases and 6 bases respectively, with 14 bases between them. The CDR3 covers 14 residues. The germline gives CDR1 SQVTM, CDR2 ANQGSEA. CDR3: CSVESQGSSNEQFF. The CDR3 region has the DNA TGCAGCGTTGAATCCCAGGGATCTTCCAATGAGCAGTTCTTC.

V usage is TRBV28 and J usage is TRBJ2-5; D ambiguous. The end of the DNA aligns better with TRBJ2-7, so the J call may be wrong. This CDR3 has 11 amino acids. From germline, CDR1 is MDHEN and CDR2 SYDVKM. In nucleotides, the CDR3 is TGTGCCAGCAGTTTACTTCACGAGCAGTACTTC. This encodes CASSLLHEQYF.

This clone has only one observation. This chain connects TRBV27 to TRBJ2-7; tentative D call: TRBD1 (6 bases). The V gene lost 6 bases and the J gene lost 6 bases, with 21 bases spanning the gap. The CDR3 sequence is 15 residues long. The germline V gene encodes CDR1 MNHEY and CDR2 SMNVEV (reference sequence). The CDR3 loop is CASRQPGQPPLEQYF. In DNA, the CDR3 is TGTGCCAGCAGACAACCGGGACAACCTCCCCTCGAGCAGTACTTC.

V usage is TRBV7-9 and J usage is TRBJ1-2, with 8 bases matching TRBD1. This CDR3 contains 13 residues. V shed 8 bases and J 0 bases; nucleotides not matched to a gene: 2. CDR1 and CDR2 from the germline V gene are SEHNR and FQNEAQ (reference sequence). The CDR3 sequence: CASQQGANYGYTF. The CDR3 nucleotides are TGTGCCAGCCAACAGGGGGCTAACTATGGCTACACCTTC.

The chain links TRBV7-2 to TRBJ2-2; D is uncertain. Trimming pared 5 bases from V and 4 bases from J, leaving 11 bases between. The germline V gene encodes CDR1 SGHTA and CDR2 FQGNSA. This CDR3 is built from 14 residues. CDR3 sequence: CASSREPGTGELFF. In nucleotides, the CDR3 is TGTGCCAGCAGCCGCGAACCCGGCACCGGGGAGCTGTTTTTT.

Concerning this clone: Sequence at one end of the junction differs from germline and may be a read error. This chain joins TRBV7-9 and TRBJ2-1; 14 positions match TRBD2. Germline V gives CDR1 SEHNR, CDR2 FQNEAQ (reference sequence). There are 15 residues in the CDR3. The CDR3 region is CSSSPTSGGANEQFF. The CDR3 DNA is TGTTCCAGCAGCCCGACTAGCGGGGGGGCAAATGAGCAGTTCTTC.